Listed below are T cell receptor beta chains from one sample, sequenced in a study of T cell repertoires in cytomegalovirus infection. TCRdb reanalysed the reads using MiXCR and keeps one entry per CDR3 protein. Here the sample spans a few hundred thousand distinct CDR3 sequences, about 39% being singletons. The antigens for these receptors are not known. The sequenced sample was cultured PBMCs, obtained from culture after CMV antigen stimulation. Receptor source: a human donor in good health (CMV status not recorded). Some clones in this sample may be carry-over from other donors' samples. Each CDR3 is given with its conserved first and last residue. D genes are given only for firm matches. Size tells how often a clone was seen (once, few, many) or the class of an expanded clone, and some rows leave it out.

d_call	v_call	j_call	clone_size	cdr3_aa	cdr3_nt
NA	TRBV7-9	TRBJ1-2	few	CASSPLPVGYTF	TGTGCCAGCAGCCCCCTACCGGTAGGCTACACCTTC
TRBD1	TRBV28	TRBJ2-5	NA	CASRPQYRGRETQYF	TGTGCCAGCAGACCCCAATACAGGGGGCGAGAGACCCAGTACTTC
NA	TRBV7-8	TRBJ2-5	few	CASSLVGQIETQYF	TGTGCCAGCAGCTTAGTAGGACAAATTGAGACCCAGTACTTC
NA	TRBV10-2	TRBJ2-7	NA	CASSDNTAYEQYF	TGCGCCAGCAGTGATAACACCGCCTACGAGCAGTACTTC
TRBD2	TRBV7-6	TRBJ2-7	few	CASSRAGTTYEQYF	TGTGCCAGCAGCCGTGCCGGGACTACTTACGAGCAGTACTTC
NA	TRBV20-1	TRBJ2-3	NA	CSAIEQRTDTQYF	TGCAGTGCTATAGAACAGCGCACAGATACGCAGTATTTT
NA	TRBV11-2	TRBJ1-1	few	CASSYGQLEAFF	TGTGCCAGCAGTTATGGACAGCTTGAAGCTTTCTTT
NA	TRBV12-3/TRBV12-4	TRBJ2-3	NA	CASSRGAPDTQYF	TGTGCCAGCAGCCGCGGAGCTCCAGATACGCAGTATTTT
TRBD1	TRBV7-6	TRBJ2-7	NA	CASSLSLQGIDEQYF	TGTGCCAGCAGCCTTTCTTTACAGGGGATCGACGAGCAGTACTTC
TRBD2	TRBV10-2	TRBJ2-7	NA	CASGGLVETYEQYF	TGCGCCAGTGGAGGACTAGTGGAGACCTACGAGCAGTACTTC
TRBD2	TRBV2	TRBJ2-5	few	CASSEARGYQETQYF	TGTGCCAGCAGTGAAGCGCGGGGGTACCAAGAGACCCAGTACTTC
NA	TRBV7-2	TRBJ1-6	NA	CASSQWTNSPLHF	TGTGCCAGCAGCCAGTGGACTAATTCACCCCTCCACTTT
NA	TRBV11-2	TRBJ2-5	NA	CASSQGGGIQETQYF	TGTGCCAGCAGCCAAGGGGGAGGGATCCAAGAGACCCAGTACTTC
TRBD1	TRBV6-2/TRBV6-3	TRBJ2-1	few	CASSLGQGKVNEQFF	TGTGCCAGCAGTTTGGGACAGGGGAAGGTTAATGAGCAGTTCTTC
TRBD2	TRBV27	TRBJ2-7	NA	CASQPLGSGSYEQYF	TGTGCCAGCCAGCCCCTCGGTAGCGGGAGTTACGAGCAGTACTTC
NA	TRBV20-1	TRBJ1-1	NA	CSAPTENTEAFF	TGCAGTGCGCCGACAGAGAACACTGAAGCTTTCTTT
NA	TRBV12-3/TRBV12-4	TRBJ1-1	NA	CASGGEHKPPGTEAFF	TGTGCCTCAGGAGGGGAACACAAACCCCCGGGGACTGAAGCTTTCTTT
NA	TRBV6-5	TRBJ1-1	NA	CASRQGSRSEAFF	TGTGCCAGCAGACAGGGCTCTAGGTCTGAAGCTTTCTTT
TRBD1	TRBV7-9	TRBJ2-5	NA	CASSSSPGQGEQETQYF	TGTGCCAGCAGCTCCTCCCCGGGACAGGGGGAACAAGAGACCCAGTACTTC
NA	TRBV7-2	TRBJ2-3	NA	CASSNRVADTQYF	TGTGCCAGCAGCAACAGGGTGGCAGATACGCAGTATTTT
TRBD1	TRBV28	TRBJ1-5	NA	CASRLLTGGSYQPQHF	TGTGCCAGCAGACTACTGACAGGGGGCAGTTATCAGCCCCAGCATTTT
TRBD2	TRBV20-1	TRBJ2-1	few	CSAYDGTSGLNEQFF	TGCAGTGCTTACGACGGGACTAGCGGCCTCAATGAGCAGTTCTTC
NA	TRBV7-6	TRBJ2-2	NA	CASSQDLIWGTGELFF	TGTGCCAGCAGCCAGGACCTCATCTGGGGCACCGGGGAGCTGTTTTTT
NA	TRBV2	TRBJ1-5	NA	CASSDVSNQPQHF	TGTGCCAGCAGTGATGTCAGCAATCAGCCCCAGCATTTT
NA	TRBV19	TRBJ2-4	few	CASSMEGAKNIQYF	TGTGCCAGTAGTATGGAGGGAGCCAAAAACATTCAGTACTTC
NA	TRBV6-2/TRBV6-3	TRBJ1-5	few	CASSSTEKVDQPQHF	TGTGCCAGCAGTTCCACAGAGAAGGTGGATCAGCCCCAGCATTTT
TRBD1	TRBV7-9	TRBJ2-3	once	CASSYGGQGKDTQYF	TGTGCCAGCAGCTATGGGGGACAGGGGAAAGATACGCAGTATTTT
NA	TRBV7-2	TRBJ2-3	few	CASSRSAPSADTQYF	TGTGCCAGCAGTCGTAGCGCGCCCTCGGCAGATACGCAGTATTTT
NA	TRBV7-2	TRBJ1-6	NA	CASSRDGSNSPLHF	TGTGCCAGCAGCAGAGACGGATCTAATTCACCCCTCCACTTT
TRBD2	TRBV6-2/TRBV6-3	TRBJ2-3	few	CASSPALAGTDTQYF	TGTGCCAGCAGTCCAGCGCTAGCGGGCACAGATACGCAGTATTTT
TRBD1	TRBV2	TRBJ2-2	NA	CASSVDRGGTGELFF	TGTGCCAGCAGTGTCGACAGGGGGGGGACCGGGGAGCTGTTTTTT
NA	TRBV2	TRBJ2-7	NA	CASSEAFYEQYF	TGTGCCAGCAGTGAGGCGTTCTACGAGCAGTACTTC
TRBD2	TRBV10-3	TRBJ2-1	once	CAISESDPGGNEQFF	TGTGCCATCAGTGAGTCTGACCCGGGGGGCAATGAGCAGTTCTTC
NA	TRBV15	TRBJ2-7	NA	CATSRAQLPAPEQYF	TGTGCCACCAGCAGAGCCCAGTTACCAGCGCCCGAGCAGTACTTC
TRBD1	TRBV20-1	TRBJ1-2	NA	CSARDPLQGAKGYTF	TGCAGTGCTAGAGATCCGTTACAGGGGGCTAAGGGCTACACCTTC
NA	TRBV7-2	TRBJ2-2	few	CASSLRTPPGELFF	TGTGCCAGCAGCTTAAGAACTCCTCCCGGGGAGCTGTTTTTT
TRBD2	TRBV7-9	TRBJ2-4	NA	CASSLAWTSGLAKSIQYF	TGTGCCAGCAGCTTAGCGTGGACTAGCGGGCTAGCCAAAAGCATTCAGTACTTC
NA	TRBV7-9	TRBJ1-1	few	CASSLRQESTEAFF	TGTGCCAGCAGCTTACGACAGGAGAGCACTGAAGCTTTCTTT
NA	TRBV2	TRBJ1-3	few	CASSATDSSGNTIYF	TGTGCCAGCAGTGCTACGGACAGCTCTGGAAACACCATATATTTT
NA	TRBV4-2	TRBJ2-7	NA	CASSQDARLYEQYF	TGTGCCAGCAGCCAAGATGCCAGGCTTTACGAGCAGTACTTC
TRBD2	TRBV11-2	TRBJ2-1	NA	CASSSRLAGGDNEQFF	TGTGCCAGCAGCTCCCGACTAGCGGGGGGAGACAATGAGCAGTTCTTC
TRBD2	TRBV18	TRBJ2-1	NA	CATRRSGSDEQFF	TGTGCCACCAGGCGGAGCGGGAGCGATGAGCAGTTCTTC
NA	TRBV28	TRBJ1-1	NA	CASSPGGARGTEAFF	TGTGCCAGCAGCCCGGGGGGGGCGAGGGGGACTGAAGCTTTCTTT
TRBD2	TRBV20-1	TRBJ2-1	NA	CSASRSLREGYNEQFF	TGCAGTGCTAGCCGGTCGTTGCGGGAGGGATACAATGAGCAGTTCTTC
TRBD1	TRBV6-6	TRBJ1-1	NA	CATQDRGVDTEAFF	TGTGCCACCCAGGACAGGGGAGTGGACACTGAAGCTTTCTTT
TRBD2	TRBV7-6	TRBJ2-3	NA	CASSFLAGPTDTQYF	TGTGCCAGCAGCTTCCTAGCGGGACCCACAGATACGCAGTATTTT
NA	TRBV7-2	TRBJ2-1	many	CASSFGFYNEQFF	TGTGCCAGCAGCTTTGGGTTCTACAATGAGCAGTTCTTC
TRBD2	TRBV11-2	TRBJ2-3	NA	CASSPVASGTSTDTQYF	TGTGCCAGCAGCCCTGTGGCTAGCGGTACTAGCACAGATACGCAGTATTTT
NA	TRBV19	TRBJ1-5	few	CASSWAVRRDQPQHF	TGTGCCAGTAGTTGGGCAGTTAGGAGGGATCAGCCCCAGCATTTT
NA	TRBV20-1	TRBJ2-5	few	CSASTPGPEGETQYF	TGCAGTGCTTCGACCCCGGGCCCCGAGGGAGAGACCCAGTACTTC
NA	TRBV11-2	TRBJ2-2	NA	CASRHPGYTNTGELFF	TGTGCCAGCAGACACCCGGGCTATACCAACACCGGGGAGCTGTTTTTT
TRBD2	TRBV7-2	TRBJ2-7	NA	CASSSYLAGVGYEQYF	TGTGCCAGCAGCTCTTACCTAGCGGGAGTCGGGTACGAGCAGTACTTC
TRBD2	TRBV27	TRBJ2-7	NA	CASSTRQGSFSGGAIYEQYF	TGTGCCAGCAGTACCAGACAGGGTAGTTTTAGCGGGGGGGCGATCTACGAGCAGTACTTC
TRBD2	TRBV7-2	TRBJ2-7	many	CASSLFSGRSVEQYF	TGTGCCAGCAGCTTATTTAGCGGGAGATCGGTTGAGCAGTACTTC
NA	TRBV2	TRBJ2-7	NA	CASTQEMTYEQYF	TGTGCCAGCACCCAAGAGATGACCTACGAGCAGTACTTC
NA	TRBV7-6	TRBJ2-2	NA	CASSYPSLGLMLSGQRNTGELFF	TGTGCCAGCAGCTACCCAAGTCTGGGACTGATGTTAAGCGGCCAGAGGAACACCGGGGAGCTGTTTTTT
TRBD2	TRBV5-4	TRBJ2-3	NA	CASTPGGGGDTQYF	TGTGCCAGCACCCCGGGGGGTGGGGGGGATACGCAGTATTTT
NA	TRBV6-1	TRBJ2-5	NA	CASSWGGVQETQYF	TGTGCCAGCAGCTGGGGCGGGGTCCAAGAGACCCAGTACTTC